This T cell receptor (beta chain) was sequenced in a study of cytomegalovirus exposure and HLA in healthy donors. Findings and limits, study-wide: Subsequent analysis found a tendency for first-cohort TCR clusters to co-occur within the roughly 130 validation repertoires. In vitro experiments confirmed that three CMV-associated chains were specific for CMV antigens. The study flagged some 170 TCR beta chains as cytomegalovirus-associated.

The donors were part of the validation cohort, which consisted of 120 subjects and was separate from the first cohort of 666 subjects. With respect to this clone: The antigen remains unidentified.

Some clones are missing from TCRdb's copy, which holds only in-frame ones; the method was immunoSEQ multiplex PCR. The sample lists about 360,000 clones, more than 80% occurring once. This CDR3 region has 15 residues. Trimming left V 0 bases short and J 7 bases short, with 14 bases between. Germline V CDR1 and CDR2: SGDLS, YYNGEE. What was sequenced was PBMCs. The chain employs TRBV9 and TRBJ2-1; tentatively, D is TRBD1 (6 bases). This receptor was taken from a woman aged 18-30 years in good health and CMV-seronegative. The CDR3 nucleotides read TGTGCCAGCAGCGTAGGGGCAGGGGCAGGGAATGAGCAGTTCTTC. Protein product: CASSVGAGAGNEQFF.